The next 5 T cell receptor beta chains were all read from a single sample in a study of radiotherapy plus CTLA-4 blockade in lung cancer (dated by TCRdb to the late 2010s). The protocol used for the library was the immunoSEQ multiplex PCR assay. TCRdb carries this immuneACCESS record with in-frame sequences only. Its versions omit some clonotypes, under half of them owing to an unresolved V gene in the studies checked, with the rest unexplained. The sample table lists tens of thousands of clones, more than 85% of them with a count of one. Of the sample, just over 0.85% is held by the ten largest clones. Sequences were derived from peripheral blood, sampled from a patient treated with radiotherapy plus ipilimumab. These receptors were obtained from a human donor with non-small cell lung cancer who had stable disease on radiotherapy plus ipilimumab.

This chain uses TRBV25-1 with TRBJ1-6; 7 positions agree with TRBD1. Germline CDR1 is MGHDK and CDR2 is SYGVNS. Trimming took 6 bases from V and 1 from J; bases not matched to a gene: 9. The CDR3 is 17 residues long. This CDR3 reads CASRDYRGGSYNSPLHF. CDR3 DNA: TGTGCCAGCAGAGACTACAGGGGCGGGTCCTATAATTCACCCCTCCACTTT.

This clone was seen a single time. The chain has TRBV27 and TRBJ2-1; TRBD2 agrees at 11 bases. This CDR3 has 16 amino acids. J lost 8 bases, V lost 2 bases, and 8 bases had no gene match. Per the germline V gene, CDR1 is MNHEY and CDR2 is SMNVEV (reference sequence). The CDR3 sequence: CASSLTRLAGIHEQFF. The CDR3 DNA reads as TGTGCCAGCAGTTTAACCCGACTAGCGGGAATCCATGAGCAGTTCTTC.

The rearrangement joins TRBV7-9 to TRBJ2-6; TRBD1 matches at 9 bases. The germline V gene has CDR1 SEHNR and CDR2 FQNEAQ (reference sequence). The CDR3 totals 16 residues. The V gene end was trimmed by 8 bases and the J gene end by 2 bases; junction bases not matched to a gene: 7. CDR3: CASPGQGMTGANVLTF. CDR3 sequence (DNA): TGTGCCAGCCCTGGACAGGGGATGACTGGGGCCAACGTCCTGACTTTC.

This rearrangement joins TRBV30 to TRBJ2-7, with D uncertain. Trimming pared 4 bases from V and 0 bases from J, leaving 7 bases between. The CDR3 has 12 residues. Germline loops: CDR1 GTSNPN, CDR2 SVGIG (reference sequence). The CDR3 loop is CAWKVSSYEQYF. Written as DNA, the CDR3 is TGTGCCTGGAAGGTTAGCTCCTACGAGCAGTACTTC.

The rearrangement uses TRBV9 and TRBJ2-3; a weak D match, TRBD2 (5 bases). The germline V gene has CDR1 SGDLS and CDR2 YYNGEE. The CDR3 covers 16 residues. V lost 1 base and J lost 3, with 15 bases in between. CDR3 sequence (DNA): TGTGCCAGCAGCGTAAGTGATGCGGGTTGGACAGATACGCAGTATTTT. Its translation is CASSVSDAGWTDTQYF.